This T cell receptor (beta chain) was obtained from a study of blood T cell repertoires in COVID-19. Participants were aged about 18 to 90 years, lived in 24 US areas, and enrolled virtually. Donors were grouped by their self-reported clinical history. Here immunoSEQ multiplex PCR was the method, and the copy in TCRdb shows in-frame clones only, minus some. The sample lists about 430,000 clones; nearly 90% were seen once. Unmatched junction bases numbered 14, after V lost 8 bases and J lost 7 bases. CDR1 and CDR2 (germline): SNHLY, FYNNEI. The CDR3 loop spans 15 amino acids. This clonotype was sampled from a woman under 30 who had been exposed to COVID-19. The gene calls are TRBV2 and TRBJ1-5; 7 positions agree with TRBD1. Sequenced sample: PBMCs or T cells enriched from blood (not recorded which). The chain's CDR3 is CASEGQSAGGQPQHF. The DNA for the CDR3 is TGTGCCAGCGAGGGACAGTCCGCCGGTGGGCAGCCCCAGCATTTT.